Following are 29 T cell receptor beta chains from one sample sequenced in a study of blood T cell repertoires in COVID-19. Generated by immunoSEQ multiplex PCR, the TCRdb table keeps only in-frame clones and is missing some. Among about 120,000 clones listed, around 80% were seen once. Sequencing input: peripheral blood. The receptors were sampled from a man between 65 and 85 years old with active or convalescent COVID-19.

The chain carries TRBV5-1 and TRBJ1-4, with 9 bases fitting TRBD1. The CDR3 loop spans 18 amino acids. The V gene end was trimmed by 4 bases and the J gene end by 0 bases; junction bases not matched to a gene: 10. Looked up from germline, CDR1 is SGHRS and CDR2 is YFSETQ. CDR3 in amino acids: CASSRQGQGSATNEKLFF. The CDR3 nucleotides are TGCGCCAGCAGCCGACAGGGACAGGGATCTGCAACTAATGAAAAACTGTTTTTT.

This clone was seen a single time. The chain carries TRBV5-4 and TRBJ2-5; TRBD2 is a possible D gene (6 bases). CDR1 SGHNT and CDR2 YYREEE come from the germline V gene (reference sequence). This CDR3 comprises 16 residues. Trimming left V 4 bases short and J 0 bases short, with 16 bases between. CDR3 nucleotides: TGTGCCAGCAGCCCGACGCCGAGCGGGTACCAAGAGACCCAGTACTTC. Amino acids: CASSPTPSGYQETQYF.

V and J are TRBV7-8 and TRBJ2-1, with 10 bases identical to TRBD2. J gave up 9 bases and V 5 bases, and 10 bases lay outside the gene matches. There are 15 residues in the CDR3. Germline V gene data show CDR1 as SGHVS and CDR2 as FQNEAQ. CDR3 region: CASSRTSGGASEQFF. The CDR3 DNA sequence: TGTGCCAGCAGCAGGACTAGCGGAGGGGCCAGTGAGCAGTTCTTC.

This clone was detected a few times. The V call is TRBV23-1, the J call TRBJ1-2, with TRBD1 identical over 7 bases. TRBV23-1 has ORF status, its function being uncertain. The V gene end was trimmed by 3 bases and the J gene end by 7 bases; junction bases not matched to a gene: 14. CDR3 size: 16 residues. CDR3 bases: TGCGCCAGCAGTCATGGGCCCGGGACAGCTTCGGGTGGCTACACCTTC. It codes for CASSHGPGTASGGYTF.

This chain connects TRBV11-3 to TRBJ1-1; D remains unclear. Germline V gives CDR1 SGHNT, CDR2 YENEEA. This CDR3 is 14 amino acids long. With 5 bases removed from V and 0 bases from J, the gap between germline ends came to 10 bases. CDR3 DNA: TGTGCCAGCAGCATCCCCCAAATGAACACTGAAGCTTTCTTT. Translating gives CASSIPQMNTEAFF.

V gene TRBV19 combines with J gene TRBJ2-7, with TRBD1 matching over 10 bases. Per germline, CDR1 LNHDA and CDR2 SQIVND (reference sequence). The CDR3 sequence is 14 residues long. Trimming removed 5 bases from V and 3 bases from J; junction bases left unmatched: 4. CDR3 protein: CASSYRDRGYEQYF. The CDR3 DNA is TGTGCCAGTAGTTACCGGGACAGGGGCTACGAGCAGTACTTC.

This rearrangement joins TRBV29-1 to TRBJ2-3, with a tentative D call TRBD1 (5 bases). V lost 8 bases and J 3 bases, leaving 18 bases between the germline ends. The CDR3 sequence is 14 residues long. Germline loops: CDR1 SQVTM, CDR2 ANQGSEA. The CDR3 sequence is CSSRTLGATDTQYF. For the CDR3, the DNA is TGCAGCTCAAGAACCCTAGGGGCGACAGATACGCAGTATTTT.

The V call is TRBV12-3 or TRBV12-4, the J call TRBJ1-2; TRBD1 is a possible D gene (6 bases). The CDR3 has 13 amino acids. Trimming shortened V by 2 bases and J by 7 bases, and 11 bases separated the two germline ends. CDR3 nucleotides: TGTGCCAGCAGTTTAAACAGGGTCGGTGGCTACACCTTC. Its translation is CASSLNRVGGYTF.

Here the CDR3 DNA reads TGCGCCAGCAGCCAAGATGGGGCGGGGGCGCAGGAGACCCAGTACTTC. It encodes CASSQDGAGAQETQYF. The chain couples TRBV4-3 to TRBJ2-5, with a tentative D call TRBD2 (7 bases). Per germline, CDR1 LGHNA and CDR2 YSLEER. Trimming took off 0 bases at V and 5 bases at J, with 16 bases between the two ends. The CDR3 length is 16 residues.

The chain couples TRBV4-1 to TRBJ2-2; D ambiguous. The CDR3 consists of 16 residues. Germline assignment: CDR1 MGHRA and CDR2 YSYEKL. With 4 bases removed from V and 4 bases from J, the gap between germline ends came to 16 bases. Written as DNA, the CDR3 is TGCGCCAGCAGCCCCCTCGGTGGGTCGGGCACCGGGGAGCTGTTTTTT. Translation: CASSPLGGSGTGELFF.

This rearrangement joins TRBV9 to TRBJ2-7; D is perhaps TRBD2 (7 bases). Per the germline V gene, CDR1 is SGDLS and CDR2 is YYNGEE. V was trimmed by 1 base and J by 7 bases, leaving 12 bases between them. This CDR3 spans 13 amino acids. This CDR3 reads CASSVRGAQEQYF. The CDR3, as DNA: TGTGCCAGCAGCGTACGGGGGGCGCAGGAGCAGTACTTC.

The V gene is TRBV29-1, the J gene TRBJ1-1; 9 bases align to TRBD1. Per the germline V gene, CDR1 is SQVTM and CDR2 is ANQGSEA. The CDR3 runs to 13 residues. V lost 6 bases to trimming and J lost 4 bases; unmatched junction nucleotides: 6. The CDR3 loop reads CSVLQGAATEAFF. DNA of the CDR3: TGCAGCGTCTTACAGGGGGCTGCCACTGAAGCTTTCTTT.

The rearrangement uses TRBV4-3 and TRBJ2-7; the D gene is possibly TRBD2 (5 bases). The CDR3 extends over 15 amino acids. Germline-derived CDR1 and CDR2 are LGHNA and YSLEER. V shed 6 bases and J shed 2 bases, with 17 bases lying between them. CDR3 coding DNA: TGCGCCAGCAGTCCTACCGGGGTATTCACCTACGAGCAGTACTTC. Translation: CASSPTGVFTYEQYF.

This clone was seen a few times. The chain uses TRBV7-9 and TRBJ1-4; no clear D gene. CDR1 is SEHNR and CDR2 is FQNEAQ in the germline V gene (reference sequence). The V and J ends lost 5 bases and 8 bases respectively, with 6 bases between them. This CDR3 is built from 11 residues. CDR3 sequence (DNA): TGTGCCAGCAGCGAGGAAGAAAAACTGTTTTTT. This sequence encodes CASSEEEKLFF.

This chain joins TRBV5-1 and TRBJ1-2; 9 bases fit TRBD1. The length of the CDR3 is 14 residues. V dropped 5 bases and J dropped 7; count of bases not matched to a gene: 9. Germline values: CDR1 SGHRS, CDR2 YFSETQ. The CDR3 DNA sequence: TGCGCCAGCAGACTCGACAGGGGGAGTGGTGGCTACACCTTC. Translating it yields CASRLDRGSGGYTF.

This clone has a handful of counts. The V call is TRBV7-9, the J call TRBJ1-1; D gene ambiguous. The CDR3 is 16 residues long. Trimming shortened V by 4 bases and J by 0 bases, and 15 bases separated the two germline ends. Germline V gene sequence: CDR1 SEHNR, CDR2 FQNEAQ (reference sequence). For the CDR3, the DNA is TGTGCCAGCAGCTACAGACGGCCGTACATGAACACTGAAGCTTTCTTT. It yields the protein CASSYRRPYMNTEAFF.

V gene TRBV6-1 combines with J gene TRBJ2-7; 10 bases are shared with TRBD1. This CDR3 spans 15 amino acids. Germline V gene lookup returns CDR1 MNHNS and CDR2 SASEGT. With 2 bases clipped from V and 2 bases from J, the junction kept 3 bases outside the gene matches. The CDR3 DNA reads TGTGCCAGCAGTGAAAGGGACAGGGGAACCTACGAGCAGTACTTC. Translating gives CASSERDRGTYEQYF.

V and J are TRBV10-3 and TRBJ2-7, with TRBD2 matching over 7 bases. The CDR3 runs 14 residues. Germline CDR1 is ENHRY and CDR2 is SYGVKD. Losses at the gene ends were 6 bases for V and 0 bases for J; bases not matched to a gene: 5. In DNA, the CDR3 is TGTGCCATCAGCTGGGGGGGGAGCTCCTACGAGCAGTACTTC. Translating gives CAISWGGSSYEQYF.

The chain links TRBV5-1 to TRBJ1-2; tentatively, D is TRBD1 (6 bases). There are 17 residues in the CDR3. Germline V gene data show CDR1 as SGHRS and CDR2 as YFSETQ. V shed 4 bases and J shed 3 bases, with 22 bases lying between them. The CDR3 DNA sequence: TGCGCCAGCAGCGTAACAGGGAACTCAGAACAGGACTATGGCTACACCTTC. This codes for CASSVTGNSEQDYGYTF.

The rearrangement links TRBV2 to TRBJ2-7, with TRBD1 as a possible D gene (6 bases). Germline CDR1 reads SNHLY; CDR2 reads FYNNEI. This CDR3 comprises 13 residues. Trimming took 3 bases from V and 3 from J, leaving 9 bases between them. The CDR3 is CASSDTQGYEQYF. CDR3 in DNA: TGTGCCAGCAGTGATACACAGGGCTACGAGCAGTACTTC. Using reference TRBV2 and TRBJ2-7 for the parts outside the CDR3, the full variable domain is EPEVTQTPSHQVTQMGQEVILRCVPISNHLYFYWYRQILGQKVEFLVSFYNNEISEKSEIFDDQFSVERPDGSNFTLKIRSTKLEDSAMYFCASSDTQGYEQYFGPGTRLTVT.

The chain couples TRBV4-3 to TRBJ2-3; a possible D gene is TRBD2 (6 bases). The germline V gene encodes CDR1 LGHNA and CDR2 YSLEER. The V gene lost 4 bases and the J gene lost 0 bases, with 14 bases spanning the gap. CDR3 size: 16 residues. The CDR3 spells CASSRLGGGSTDTQYF. The CDR3 nucleotides read TGCGCCAGCAGCCGCCTTGGGGGAGGAAGCACAGATACGCAGTATTTT.

This chain joins TRBV19 and TRBJ1-1; 7 bases align to TRBD1. Germline CDR1 is LNHDA and CDR2 is SQIVND (reference sequence). V trimming: 3 bases; J trimming: 8 bases; junction bases outside the gene matches: 18. The CDR3 is 17 amino acids. DNA of the CDR3: TGTGCCAGTAGTATCCGGGTACTAGGAAGGGGGCGCAGAGAAGCTTTCTTT. This gives the protein CASSIRVLGRGRREAFF.

This CDR3 is CASSFYRVYEQYF. DNA for the CDR3: TGTGCCAGCAGCTTCTACAGGGTCTACGAGCAGTACTTC. The chain employs TRBV7-2 and TRBJ2-7; possibly TRBD1 for D (6 bases). V was pared by 3 bases and J by 3 bases, with 9 bases between. The CDR3 has 13 amino acids. Germline V gene sequence: CDR1 SGHTA, CDR2 FQGNSA.

V usage is TRBV12-3 or TRBV12-4 and J usage is TRBJ1-2; no definite D call. This CDR3 region has 12 residues. Trimming removed 8 bases from V and 4 bases from J, with 11 bases in between. CDR3 in amino acids: CASGPMGYGYTF. The CDR3 DNA follows: TGTGCCAGCGGGCCAATGGGCTATGGCTACACCTTC.

This chain uses TRBV5-1 with TRBJ1-2; D remains unclear. Germline lookup yields CDR1 SGHRS and CDR2 YFSETQ. The CDR3 is made up of 13 amino acids. V shed 5 bases and J shed 3 bases, with 11 bases lying between them. The chain's CDR3 is CASRPEADYGYTF. The CDR3, as DNA: TGCGCCAGCAGACCGGAAGCGGACTATGGCTACACCTTC.

The chain uses TRBV9 and TRBJ1-1, with a possible D match to TRBD1 (5 bases). V shed 0 bases and J shed 0 bases, with 6 bases lying between them. From germline, CDR1 is SGDLS and CDR2 YYNGEE. The CDR3 sequence is 14 residues long. The CDR3 is CASSVDRLNTEAFF. The CDR3 nucleotides read TGTGCCAGCAGCGTAGACAGGTTGAACACTGAAGCTTTCTTT.

This clone was seen a single time. V is TRBV7-3 and J is TRBJ1-2; D uncertain. Looked up from germline, CDR1 is SGHTA and CDR2 is FQGTGA. V was trimmed by 3 bases and J by 6 bases, leaving 11 bases between them. The CDR3 sequence is 13 residues long. CDR3 coding DNA: TGTGCCAGCAGCTTGGGCGGGGTAGATGGCTACACCTTC. The encoded protein is CASSLGGVDGYTF.

The CDR3 DNA reads TGTGCCAGCAGCTTAGAACAAACCTTCTCTGGGGCCAACGTCCTGACTTTC. It yields the protein CASSLEQTFSGANVLTF. The chain recombines TRBV11-3 with TRBJ2-6; D is unresolved. Germline V gives CDR1 SGHNT, CDR2 YENEEA. This CDR3 region has 17 residues. V shed 0 bases and J shed 0 bases, with 9 bases lying between them.

This clone appeared once. The chain links TRBV30 to TRBJ1-1, with D unresolved. From germline, CDR1 is GTSNPN and CDR2 SVGIG (reference sequence). The CDR3 is 15 residues long. The ends were cut back, 1 base at V and 0 bases at J, with 12 bases in the middle. The CDR3 here is CAWSDTSVLNTEAFF. The CDR3 DNA sequence: TGTGCCTGGAGTGACACTAGCGTTCTGAACACTGAAGCTTTCTTT.